The clone carrying this T cell receptor (beta chain) was seen more than once but under ten times. Its antigen is not identified. Amplification yielded TCR beta CDR3 regions, with RNA transcripts as the source. Carried out on the TCR CDR3, a first-round RT-PCR used the HTBI primer set. Using its own MiXCR run on the multiplex PCR reads, TCRdb lists one record per CDR3 protein. The sample holds about 590,000 distinct CDR3 sequences; approximately 15% are singletons and the top ten take approximately 6.4%. These data come from a study of T cells in Graves' hyperthyroidism and ophthalmopathy. Germline loops: CDR1 SQVTM, CDR2 ANQGSEA. The CDR3 runs 12 residues. With 0 bases removed from V and 4 bases from J, the gap between germline ends came to 6 bases. Any patient presenting with uncontrolled infection, other autoimmune disease, pregnancy or lactation was left out. General study findings and limits: Most thyroid clonotypes expanded above 0.001 were also detected in blood.

This receptor was identified in a woman aged 18-35 years with Graves' ophthalmopathy. Sequenced sample: blood. This chain connects TRBV29-1 to TRBJ1-1; D gene unclear. Here the CDR3 reads CSVEEVSTEAFF. In DNA, the CDR3 is TGCAGCGTTGAAGAGGTCAGCACTGAAGCTTTCTTT. The whole variable domain, filled in from reference TRBV29-1 and TRBJ1-1, reads SAVISQKPSRDICQRGTSLTIQCQVDSQVTMMFWYRQQPGQSLTLIATANQGSEATYESGFVIDKFPISRPNLTFSTLTVSNMSPEDSSIYLCSVEEVSTEAFFGQGTRLTVV.